This T cell receptor (beta chain) originates from a study of T-cell reconstitution after alpha-beta-depleted transplantation in children. Findings of the study overall: As was reported, about two months after transplant, alpha-beta T cells came from several hundred expanded graft clones.

It was with unique molecular identifiers that the TCRbeta library was prepared. TCRdb recomputed calls from the PCR reads with MiXCR, one row per CDR3 protein. Of 700,000 to 950,000 distinct CDR3 sequences listed, less than 20% are singletons. This clonotype showed up just a few times. Antigen unknown. Sequenced here: PBMCs, mostly from graft donor cells, sampled 360 days after TCRalphabeta/CD19-depleted stem cell transplant. The clonotype comes from a male patient younger than 18 who had a stem cell transplant for acute lymphoblastic leukemia, so the T cells may come from the graft donor.

CDR3 bases: TGTGCCAGCAGCCCGGCGGGCACCTACGAGCAGTACTTC. Protein product: CASSPAGTYEQYF. The chain is built from TRBV7-9 and TRBJ2-7, with D tentatively TRBD2 (5 bases). Per the germline V gene, CDR1 is SEHNR and CDR2 is FQNEAQ (reference sequence). This CDR3 region has 13 residues. Trimming removed 5 bases from V and 2 bases from J, with 10 bases in between.